This T cell receptor (beta chain) comes out of a study of PD-L1 blockade in urothelial cancer. Looking at the study overall: Patients began atezolizumab, 1,200 mg intravenously every 3 weeks, in about 2014. It was at 3 weeks (second dose) and 6 weeks after treatment start that blood was analyzed. Per blood sample, T cells had a median of roughly 150,000.

The time point here: pretreatment peripheral blood. In this sample, this clone turned up a few times. Germline assignment: CDR1 SGHTA and CDR2 FQGTGA. The CDR3 sequence is 16 residues long. The germline V and J ends were trimmed by 5 bases and 4 bases, with 15 bases remaining between them. The method was immunoSEQ multiplex PCR; TCRdb's version includes in-frame clones alone and lacks a portion of them. Of just under 50,000 clones listed, about 86% are singletons. The rearrangement joins TRBV7-3 to TRBJ2-6; D perhaps matches TRBD1 (5 bases). Here the sequenced sample was PBMCs, taken around atezolizumab (anti-PD-L1) treatment. The clonotype was recovered from a man between 70 and 80 years old with urothelial cancer. DNA of the CDR3: TGTGCCAGCAGCCCCTCGCTACAGGCGGGGGCCAACGTCCTGACTTTC. Amino acid sequence: CASSPSLQAGANVLTF.